The clone carrying this T cell receptor (beta chain) was seen a few times. What it binds is not known. Preparation of the TCRbeta library used unique molecular identifiers. MiXCR was run by TCRdb on the PCR reads, yielding one entry per CDR3 protein. The profile shows around 500,000 distinct CDR3 sequences, roughly 23% of them singletons. This specimen comes from a study of T-cell reconstitution after alpha-beta-depleted transplantation in children. V shed 1 base and J shed 4 bases, with 8 bases lying between them. The CDR3 is 14 residues long. CDR1 and CDR2 (germline): SGHVS, FQNEAQ. Study outcomes and limitations: Some patients' high day-60 TCRbeta diversity was traced to surviving recipient T cells and thymic progenitors.

This chain connects TRBV7-8 to TRBJ1-5, with D unresolved. Sequencing used PBMCs, mostly from graft donor cells, obtained 360 days after TCRalphabeta/CD19-depleted stem cell transplant. The sequence came from a boy less than two years old who had a stem cell transplant for acute myeloid leukemia, so the T cells may come from the graft donor. The CDR3 DNA reads TGTGCCAGCAGCTTAGAACGGCTAAATCAGCCCCAGCATTTT. It is translated as CASSLERLNQPQHF. Using reference TRBV7-8 and TRBJ1-5 for the parts outside the CDR3, the full variable domain is GAGVSQSPRYKVAKRGQDVALRCDPISGHVSLFWYQQALGQGPEFLTYFQNEAQLDKSGLPSDRFFAERPEGSVSTLKIQRTQQEDSAVYLCASSLERLNQPQHFGDGTRLSIL.